This T cell receptor beta chain was obtained from a study of blood T cell repertoires in COVID-19. Across the study: Collection of acute and convalescent COVID-19 samples took place in the United States, Italy and Spain.

Original methodology: Estimates of nucleated cell counts were drawn from the amplification of reference gene primers. Here immunoSEQ multiplex PCR was the method, and the copy in TCRdb shows in-frame clones only, minus some. The V and J calls and clone size come from that table; D and trimming were worked out from the DNA. The table has fewer than 250,000 clones, roughly 86% seen once. The material sequenced was peripheral blood. The clonotype was recovered from a woman aged 60-75 years with acute or convalescent COVID-19.

The CDR3 spells CASSVSGGTANQPQHF. CDR3 bases: TGTGCCAGTAGTGTCTCGGGAGGGACAGCAAATCAGCCCCAGCATTTT. V and J are TRBV19 and TRBJ1-5, with TRBD1 identical over 7 bases. Trimming at V came to 5 bases and at J to 4 bases, leaving 11 bases not matched to a gene. The CDR3 consists of 16 residues. Germline V gene sequence: CDR1 LNHDA, CDR2 SQIVND (reference sequence).